Below are 20 T cell receptor beta chains sequenced from a single sample in a study of T cell responses to AZD1222 COVID-19 vaccine (dated by TCRdb to about 2021). The sample's time point label, in plain terms: baseline before first vaccination. The library was generated by the immunoSEQ multiplex PCR assay. Entries here come from immuneACCESS through TCRdb and include only in-frame sequences with V and J called. Some clones fail to appear in such tables; in the studies checked, an unresolved V gene covers under half of the shortfall, and the cause of the remainder is unknown. The sample table contains approximately 160,000 clones; only one count was recorded for approximately 93% of them. The ten largest clones capture more than 0.8% of the sample. Sequencing used peripheral blood, obtained on day 0 of AZD1222 vaccination. The source of these receptors is an adult in good health.

A few counts support this clone. This CDR3 reads CASSLGWPYNSPLHF. CDR3 bases: TGTGCCAGCAGCTTGGGATGGCCCTATAATTCACCCCTCCACTTT. The rearrangement links TRBV5-6 to TRBJ1-6, with unresolved D. Germline values: CDR1 SGHDT, CDR2 YYEEEE. The CDR3 has 15 residues. Trimming took off 0 bases at V and 2 bases at J, with 6 bases between the two ends.

The V and J genes are TRBV12-3 or TRBV12-4 and TRBJ2-5; D not resolved. The CDR3 is made up of 11 amino acids. Trimming removed 6 bases at V and 7 bases at J, with 9 bases between. CDR3 in amino acids: CASSLRGTQYF. The CDR3 DNA follows: TGTGCCAGCAGCCTTCGAGGGACCCAGTACTTC.

This clone has more than one count but fewer than ten. The rearrangement links TRBV5-1 to TRBJ2-2; D gene ambiguous. Germline values: CDR1 SGHRS, CDR2 YFSETQ. The CDR3 has 12 amino acids. V was shortened by 4 bases and J by 2 bases, with 3 bases between the two germline ends. CDR3 sequence reads: CASSQNTGELFF. CDR3 nucleotide sequence: TGCGCCAGCAGCCAAAACACCGGGGAGCTGTTTTTT.

The genes are TRBV18 and TRBJ2-7; D unresolved. The CDR3 contains 12 residues. Trimming cost V 5 bases and J 2 bases, with 7 bases left between them. Germline lookup yields CDR1 KGHSH and CDR2 LQKENI. The CDR3 bases are TGTGCCAGCTCATTTTTGACCTACGAGCAGTACTTC. Protein: CASSFLTYEQYF.

The chain employs TRBV4-1 and TRBJ2-5; TRBD2 aligns across 10 bases. The CDR3 runs to 18 residues. Germline loops: CDR1 MGHRA, CDR2 YSYEKL. The junction had 9 bases not matched to a gene; V was cut back by 0 bases and J by 2 bases. In nucleotides, the CDR3 is TGCGCCAGCAGCCAAGATAGGGAGTCTAGCGGGGGACAAGAGACCCAGTACTTC. It is translated as CASSQDRESSGGQETQYF.

This chain uses TRBV7-2 with TRBJ1-5, with no clear D. V was pared by 1 base and J by 0 bases, with 13 bases between. This CDR3 has 17 amino acids. The germline gives CDR1 SGHTA, CDR2 FQGNSA. The CDR3 DNA reads TGTGCCAGCAGCTTAGTTTACGATCATTATAGCAATCAGCCCCAGCATTTT. This codes for CASSLVYDHYSNQPQHF.

The chain joins TRBV19 to TRBJ1-2; D not resolved. Trimming pared 7 bases from V and 2 bases from J, leaving 14 bases between. Germline V CDR1 and CDR2: LNHDA, SQIVND (reference sequence). This CDR3 is 14 amino acids long. The CDR3 reads CASKTTAGNYGYTF. The CDR3 DNA reads TGTGCCAGTAAGACAACGGCGGGGAACTATGGCTACACCTTC.

J is TRBJ1-1 and V is TRBV5-1; perhaps TRBD1 as D (6 bases). Trimming cost V 0 bases and J 5 bases, with 14 bases left between them. Germline V gives CDR1 SGHRS, CDR2 YFSETQ. This CDR3 has 15 amino acids. The DNA of the CDR3 is TGCGCCAGCAGCTTGGAAGGGGGGGCCTCGACTGAAGCTTTCTTT. As protein: CASSLEGGASTEAFF.

V and J are TRBV7-3 and TRBJ2-1, with D possibly called TRBD1 or TRBD2 (6 bases each). Trimming removed 3 bases at V and 10 bases at J, with 13 bases between. The germline gives CDR1 SGHTA, CDR2 FQGTGA. The CDR3 has 13 amino acids. CDR3 DNA sequence: TGTGCCAGCAGCTTGTACAGGGAGGCGGAGCAGTTCTTC. Its translation: CASSLYREAEQFF.

The V and J genes are TRBV6-1 and TRBJ1-6; 7 positions match TRBD1. The CDR3 has 16 residues. With 3 bases clipped from V and 7 bases from J, the junction kept 9 bases outside the gene matches. CDR1 and CDR2 (germline): MNHNS, SASEGT. The DNA for the CDR3 is TGTGCCAGCAGTGAGTCGGCGGGCAGGGGGAATTCACCCCTCCACTTT. Residues: CASSESAGRGNSPLHF.

The genes are TRBV5-1 and TRBJ1-1; 10 bases line up with TRBD1. The CDR3 is 15 amino acids. Germline-derived CDR1 and CDR2 are SGHRS and YFSETQ. J lost 1 base, V lost 2 bases, and 2 bases had no gene match. The CDR3 here is CASSLGQGENTEAFF. CDR3 in DNA: TGCGCCAGCAGCTTAGGACAGGGGGAGAACACTGAAGCTTTCTTT.

The chain couples TRBV30 to TRBJ1-2; D gene unclear. Germline values: CDR1 GTSNPN, CDR2 SVGIG (reference sequence). CDR3 size: 13 residues. V lost 3 bases and J 4 bases, leaving 12 bases between the germline ends. CDR3 bases: TGTGCCTGGAGGCAGACGCTCTCCTATGGCTACACCTTC. Translated: CAWRQTLSYGYTF.

The chain recombines TRBV6-5 with TRBJ2-7; D is undetermined. Germline V gene sequence: CDR1 MNHEY, CDR2 SVGAGI. The CDR3 is made up of 12 amino acids. Between the trimmed V and J ends, which lost 8 bases and 4 bases, there was a span of 12 bases. The CDR3, as DNA: TGTGCCAGCTTGAGTCCTCATTACGAGCAGTACTTC. It translates to CASLSPHYEQYF.

This rearrangement joins TRBV5-6 to TRBJ1-1; D might be TRBD1 (5 bases). Trimming left V 7 bases short and J 4 bases short, with 20 bases between. This CDR3 has 15 amino acids. Per germline, CDR1 SGHDT and CDR2 YYEEEE. CDR3 protein: CASSLPPGRPTEAFF. Here the CDR3 DNA reads TGTGCCAGCTCCCTTCCCCCAGGGAGGCCCACTGAAGCTTTCTTT.

This clone was counted a few times. The chain is built from TRBV30 and TRBJ1-4, with 9 positions matching TRBD1. With 0 bases clipped from V and 7 bases from J, the junction kept 6 bases outside the gene matches. This CDR3 is built from 15 residues. Germline assignment: CDR1 GTSNPN and CDR2 SVGIG (reference sequence). CDR3 nucleotide sequence: TGTGCCTGGAGTGTACCTGGGACAGGGAGTGAAAAACTGTTTTTT. Translation: CAWSVPGTGSEKLFF.

The sample holds one count of this clone. The chain combines TRBV10-3 with TRBJ2-7, with TRBD1 as a possible D gene (6 bases). Germline V lookup: CDR1 ENHRY, CDR2 SYGVKD. This CDR3 region has 14 residues. Trimming shortened V by 10 bases and J by 0 bases, and 16 bases separated the two germline ends. The DNA for the CDR3 is TGTGCCACCTCGACAGGTCCCCTCTCCTACGAGCAGTACTTC. Protein sequence: CATSTGPLSYEQYF.

The rearrangement uses TRBV3-1 (or the pseudogene TRBV3-2) and TRBJ1-1; D is uncertain. V lost 1 base, J lost 2 bases, and 5 bases lay in between. The germline V gene encodes CDR1 LGHDT and CDR2 YNNKEL (reference sequence). The CDR3 runs 13 residues. DNA for the CDR3: TGTGCCAGCAGCCAAGGAGCCAACACTGAAGCTTTCTTT. This gives the protein CASSQGANTEAFF.

The chain combines TRBV6-1 with TRBJ1-5; weak D call: TRBD1 (6 bases). The germline CDR1 and CDR2 sequences are MNHNS and SASEGT. The CDR3 runs to 14 residues. V was cut by 2 bases and J by 3 bases, with 8 bases left in between. CDR3 residues: CASSERGSNQPQHF. The CDR3, as DNA: TGTGCCAGCAGTGAAAGGGGGTCCAATCAGCCCCAGCATTTT.

This clone was recorded a few times. The V gene is TRBV28, the J gene TRBJ2-5; TRBD1 agrees at 7 bases. Looked up from germline, CDR1 is MDHEN and CDR2 is SYDVKM. Trimming at V came to 6 bases and at J to 5 bases, leaving 6 bases not matched to a gene. CDR3 length: 13 residues. The DNA for the CDR3 is TGTGCCAGCAGGGGACAGCCTGTCGAGACCCAGTACTTC. Amino acids: CASRGQPVETQYF.

The sample holds a few counts of this clone. The genes are TRBV5-8 and TRBJ2-7; the D is unclear. The germline V gene has CDR1 SGHTS and CDR2 YDEGEE. V was shortened by 3 bases and J by 0 bases, with 10 bases between the two germline ends. The CDR3 sequence is 14 residues long. CDR3 nucleotides: TGTGCCAGCAGCTATGTGGCCTCCTCCTACGAGCAGTACTTC. It translates to CASSYVASSYEQYF.